This entry lists 5 T cell receptor beta chains sequenced from one sample in a study of T cells after posttransplantation cyclophosphamide. Busulfan-fludarabine conditioning, marrow transplant, and cyclophosphamide on days +3 and +4 were administered. Clones were read by immunoSEQ multiplex PCR, and TCRdb kept only the in-frame ones, dropping some. The sample holds about 5,900 clones, about four fifths seen once. The starting material was CD4+ T cells sorted from blood, obtained about 350 days after allogeneic stem cell transplant with posttransplant cyclophosphamide. These receptors were obtained from a male patient aged 45-60 years who received an allogeneic stem cell transplant from a related donor and was CMV-positive. Some T cells may originate from the graft donor.

CDR3 sequence: CASSSWTGRTEAFF. Here the CDR3 DNA reads TGTGCCAGCAGTTCTTGGACAGGGAGAACTGAAGCTTTCTTT. The V call is TRBV6-5, the J call TRBJ1-1; 8 bases line up with TRBD1. The CDR3 sequence is 14 residues long. Germline CDR1 MNHEY, CDR2 SVGAGI. V was clipped by 4 bases and J by 5 bases; unmatched bases: 6.

Only a few counts were recorded for this clone. The gene calls are TRBV29-1 and TRBJ1-2, with D tentatively TRBD1 (6 bases). Germline V lookup: CDR1 SQVTM, CDR2 ANQGSEA. The ends were cut back, 3 bases at V and 1 base at J, with 15 bases in the middle. The CDR3 has 15 amino acids. CDR3 DNA sequence: TGCAGCGTTGAGAGAAACAGGGCATTTAACTATGGCTACACCTTC. Residues: CSVERNRAFNYGYTF.

J is TRBJ1-1 and V is TRBV7-9; 9 bases are shared with TRBD1. V was pared by 5 bases and J by 11 bases, with 21 bases of the junction left unmatched. This CDR3 is 17 amino acids long. The germline gives CDR1 SEHNR, CDR2 FQNEAQ (reference sequence). CDR3 coding DNA: TGTGCCAGCAGCAGCCCCCCCGGTAGACAGGGGGGTACTCAGGCTTTCTTT. This encodes CASSSPPGRQGGTQAFF. The full variable domain, in which reference TRBV7-9 and TRBJ1-1 provide the parts outside the CDR3, is DTGVSQNPRHKITKRGQNVTFRCDPISEHNRLYWYRQTLGQGPEFLTYFQNEAQLEKSRLLSDRFSAERPKGSFSTLEIQRTEQGDSAMYLCASSSPPGRQGGTQAFFGQGTRLTVV.

In its sample, this clone was seen once. The chain employs TRBV6-5 and TRBJ1-1; 8 bases align to TRBD1. Germline V gene lookup returns CDR1 MNHEY and CDR2 SVGAGI. CDR3 size: 14 residues. V shed 8 bases and J 10 bases; nucleotides not matched to a gene: 15. The CDR3 DNA sequence: TGTGCCAGCGACCCTGGACAGGGACTGGGGGGAGCTTTCTTT. Its protein is CASDPGQGLGGAFF.

As concerns this clone: Other nucleotide sequences in the sample specify the same CDR3. The rearrangement uses TRBV18 and TRBJ2-5; 7 bases are a match to TRBD1. The CDR3 extends over 15 amino acids. Germline V CDR1 and CDR2: KGHSH, LQKENI. V lost 3 bases to trimming and J lost 1 base; unmatched junction nucleotides: 5. The CDR3 DNA reads as TGTGCCAGCTCACCGTCGGACAGGCGCCAAGAGACCCAGTACTTC. Translated: CASSPSDRRQETQYF.